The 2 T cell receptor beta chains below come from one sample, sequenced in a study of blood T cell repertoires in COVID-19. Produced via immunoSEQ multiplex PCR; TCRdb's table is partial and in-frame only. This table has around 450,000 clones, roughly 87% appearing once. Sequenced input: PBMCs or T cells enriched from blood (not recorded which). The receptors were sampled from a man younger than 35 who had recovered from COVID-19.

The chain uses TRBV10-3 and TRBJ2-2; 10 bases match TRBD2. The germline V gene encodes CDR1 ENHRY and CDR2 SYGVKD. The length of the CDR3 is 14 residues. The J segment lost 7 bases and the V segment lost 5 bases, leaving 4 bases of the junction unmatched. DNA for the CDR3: TGTGCCATCAGTATCACTAGCGGGGTCGGGGAGCTGTTTTTT. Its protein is CAISITSGVGELFF.

CDR3 amino acids: CASTPPGLRNTEAFF. CDR3 coding DNA: TGTGCCAGCACCCCCCCGGGACTTAGGAACACTGAAGCTTTCTTT. This chain links TRBV7-8 with TRBJ1-1; TRBD1 might be the D (5 bases). Trimming removed 7 bases at V and 1 base at J, with 16 bases between. The CDR3 sequence is 15 residues long. From germline, CDR1 is SGHVS and CDR2 FQNEAQ.